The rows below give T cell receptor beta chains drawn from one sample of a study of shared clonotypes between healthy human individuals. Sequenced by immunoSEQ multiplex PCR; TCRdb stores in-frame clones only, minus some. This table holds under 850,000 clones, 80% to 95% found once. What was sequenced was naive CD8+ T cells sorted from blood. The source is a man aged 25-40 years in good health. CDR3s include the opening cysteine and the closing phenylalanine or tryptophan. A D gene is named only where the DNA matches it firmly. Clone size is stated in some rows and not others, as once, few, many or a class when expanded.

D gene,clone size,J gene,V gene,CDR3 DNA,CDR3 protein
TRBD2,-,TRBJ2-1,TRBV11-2,TGTGCCAGCAGCGATCTAGCGGGTGGCTCCTACAATGAGCAGTTCTTC,CASSDLAGGSYNEQFF
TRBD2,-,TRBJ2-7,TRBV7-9,TGTGCCAGCAGCTCCCAGCGGGAGGGCTACGAGCAGTACTTC,CASSSQREGYEQYF
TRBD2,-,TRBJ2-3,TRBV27,TGTGCCAGCAGTTTATCGACTAGCGGGAGGGCCAGAGATACGCAGTATTTT,CASSLSTSGRARDTQYF
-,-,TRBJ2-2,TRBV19,TGTGCCAGTAGTATAGGGGGCCTTGGGGAGCTGTTTTTT,CASSIGGLGELFF
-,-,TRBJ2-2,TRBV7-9,TGTGCCAGCAGCTTCCCTCGAGGCGGGGAGCTGTTTTTT,CASSFPRGGELFF
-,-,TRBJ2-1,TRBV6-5,TGTGCCAGCAGTTACCGTGGACAGATCAACAATGAGCAGTTCTTC,CASSYRGQINNEQFF
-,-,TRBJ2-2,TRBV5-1,TGCGCCAGCAGCTTACCGCGGAACACCGGGGAGCTGTTTTTT,CASSLPRNTGELFF
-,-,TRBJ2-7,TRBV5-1,TGCGCCAGCAGCGGGGGCTTCGTCTACGAGCAGTACTTC,CASSGGFVYEQYF
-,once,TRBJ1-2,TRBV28,TGTGCCAGCAGTTTAGGGAGCTATGGCTACACCTTC,CASSLGSYGYTF
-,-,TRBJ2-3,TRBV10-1,TGCGCCAGCAGTGACGGACAGTTAAGCACAGATACGCAGTATTTT,CASSDGQLSTDTQYF
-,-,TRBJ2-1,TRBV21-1,TGTGCCAGCAGCTTGCTACAGGGATTGTCGTTCAATGAGCAGTTCTTC,CASSLLQGLSFNEQFF
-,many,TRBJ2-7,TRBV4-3,TGCGCCAGCAGCTTCGGCCGTTCGCCCCACGAGCAGTACTTC,CASSFGRSPHEQYF
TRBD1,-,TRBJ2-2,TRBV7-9,TGTGCCAGCAGCCCGACAGGGGGCTTCACCGGGGAGCTGTTTTTT,CASSPTGGFTGELFF
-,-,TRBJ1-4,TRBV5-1,TGCGCCAGCAGCTTGGTGCCTGCAACTAATGAAAAACTGTTTTTT,CASSLVPATNEKLFF
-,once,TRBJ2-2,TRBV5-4,TGTGCCAGCAGCTTTTGGAACACCGGGGAGCTGTTTTTT,CASSFWNTGELFF